Here is one T cell receptor (beta chain) with its context. Its antigen is not identified. From germline, CDR1 is MNHEY and CDR2 SMNVEV (reference sequence). The CDR3 consists of 14 residues. The data derive from a study of monozygotic twins with inflammatory bowel disease. Used for each TCR library was about 3,800 ng of total RNA. UMIs containing a 6-nucleotide sample barcode were added via template switching. TCRdb re-called the 5' RACE reads; every CDR3 protein appears as one record, without DNA. The ten most abundant clones cover 2.5% to 3% of a sample with 350,000 to 400,000 distinct CDR3 sequences. Study findings and constraints: Varied immunosuppressive treatments among patients may have increased repertoire variability. Especially with disease activity, IBD patients had fewer clonotypes in common with others than healthy twins did.

The chain recombines TRBV27 with TRBJ2-7; TCRdb designates TRBD2, a call that cannot be tested without DNA. The TCR originated in a human donor with ulcerative colitis or Crohn's disease, or a healthy co-twin of an affected twin (not recorded which). Input material: blood. CDR3: CASSIGRAPYEQYF.